This T cell receptor (beta chain) was found in a study of blood T cell repertoires in COVID-19. This CDR3 has 16 residues. Unmatched junction bases numbered 9, after V lost 7 bases and J lost 1 base. The germline V gene encodes CDR1 KGHDR and CDR2 SFDVKD. Produced via immunoSEQ multiplex PCR; TCRdb's table is partial and in-frame only. Altogether approximately 120,000 clones are present, roughly 83% being singletons, with the ten largest covering about 40%. The TCR was taken from a man aged 40-50 years with active or convalescent COVID-19. Sequenced: peripheral blood. The rearrangement uses TRBV24-1 and TRBJ1-5, with 7 bases that match TRBD1. CDR3: CATSSGTEGSNQPQHF. CDR3 bases: TGTGCCACCAGCTCCGGGACAGAAGGGAGCAATCAGCCCCAGCATTTT.